This passage covers 28 T cell receptor beta chains from one sample sequenced in a study of beta chain features in type 1 diabetes. Isolated RNA was reverse transcribed in full, so expressed TCRB transcripts were sequenced. Some clones are missing from TCRdb's copy, which holds only in-frame ones; the method was immunoSEQ multiplex PCR. The sample carries fewer than 550,000 clones, 11% recorded once. The sample taken for sequencing was naive CD4+ T cells from blood. Receptor source: a woman under 30 in good health.

The V gene is TRBV29-1, the J gene TRBJ2-3, with 8 bases lining up with TRBD1. Trimming at V came to 4 bases and at J to 3 bases, leaving 6 bases not matched to a gene. Germline CDR1 reads SQVTM; CDR2 reads ANQGSEA. There are 14 residues in the CDR3. For the CDR3, the DNA is TGCAGCGTTGGGGACAGGACTTTGACAGATACGCAGTATTTT. Protein product: CSVGDRTLTDTQYF.

V is TRBV10-3 and J is TRBJ2-1; unclear D gene. The V end lost 5 bases, the J end lost 7 bases, and 18 bases lay between the germline ends. Germline V gene sequence: CDR1 ENHRY, CDR2 SYGVKD. The CDR3 spans 15 residues. CDR3 sequence: CAISMATDPRNEQFF. CDR3 sequence (DNA): TGTGCCATCAGTATGGCGACTGACCCAAGGAATGAGCAGTTCTTC.

This clone was seen only a few times. The CDR3 spells CASSHTGGQATYNEQFF. Here the CDR3 DNA reads TGTGCCAGCAGTCATACCGGGGGACAGGCGACTTACAATGAGCAGTTCTTC. This rearrangement joins TRBV11-2 to TRBJ2-1, with TRBD1 identical over 8 bases. Germline V gene lookup returns CDR1 SGHAT and CDR2 FQNNGV. After removal of 6 bases from V and 4 bases from J, the junction contained 14 bases not matched to a gene. This CDR3 comprises 17 residues. Full variable domain (outside the CDR3, taken from reference TRBV11-2 and TRBJ2-1): EAGVAQSPRYKIIEKRQSVAFWCNPISGHATLYWYQQILGQGPKLLIQFQNNGVVDDSQLPKDRFSAERLKGVDSTLKIQPAKLEDSAVYLCASSHTGGQATYNEQFFGPGTRLTVL.

This clone was seen a few times. The V and J genes are TRBV7-3 and TRBJ2-7, with 9 nucleotides matching TRBD2. The length of the CDR3 is 15 residues. Trimming at V came to 5 bases and at J to 0 bases, leaving 5 bases not matched to a gene. Germline CDR1 SGHTA, CDR2 FQGTGA. The CDR3 loop reads CASSPTSGSSYEQYF. The CDR3 DNA follows: TGTGCCAGCAGCCCGACTAGCGGTAGCTCCTACGAGCAGTACTTC.

The chain is built from TRBV19 and TRBJ2-2; D call uncertain. This CDR3 has 12 residues. Germline lookup yields CDR1 LNHDA and CDR2 SQIVND (reference sequence). Trimming removed 5 bases at V and 3 bases at J, with 4 bases between. The CDR3 region is CASSWDTGELFF. CDR3 nucleotides: TGTGCCAGTAGTTGGGACACCGGGGAGCTGTTTTTT.

This chain connects TRBV18 to TRBJ2-2, with a possible D match to TRBD1 (7 bases). Trimming left V 6 bases short and J 5 bases short, with 19 bases between. Germline V gives CDR1 KGHSH, CDR2 LQKENI. This CDR3 contains 16 residues. CDR3 in amino acids: CASSRQTGRGTGELFF. DNA of the CDR3: TGTGCCAGCTCCCGCCAGACAGGGCGGGGAACCGGGGAGCTGTTTTTT. The whole variable domain, filled in from reference TRBV18 and TRBJ2-2, reads NAGVMQNPRHLVRRRGQEARLRCSPMKGHSHVYWYRQLPEEGLKFMVYLQKENIIDESGMPKERFSAEFPKEGPSILRIQQVVRGDSAAYFCASSRQTGRGTGELFFGEGSRLTVL.

This sequence joins TRBV7-6 and TRBJ2-1; D not resolved. The germline V gene has CDR1 SGHVS and CDR2 FNYEAQ. This CDR3 contains 15 residues. Trimming took 3 bases from V and 0 from J, leaving 9 bases between them. The CDR3 nucleotides read TGTGCCAGCAGCTTCGGCAGTCTCTCCTACAATGAGCAGTTCTTC. It encodes CASSFGSLSYNEQFF.

This clone was recorded a few times. The chain uses TRBV27 and TRBJ2-6; weak D call: TRBD2 (5 bases). V was trimmed by 8 bases and J by 1 base, leaving 12 bases between them. CDR3 length: 15 amino acids. Germline-derived CDR1 and CDR2 are MNHEY and SMNVEV (reference sequence). Written as DNA, the CDR3 is TGTGCCAGCCGCACCGGAGGTTCTGGGGCCAACGTCCTGACTTTC. Translation: CASRTGGSGANVLTF.

This clone was recorded at least ten times. This chain connects TRBV29-1 to TRBJ1-1; unclear D gene. This CDR3 spans 11 amino acids. The germline gives CDR1 SQVTM, CDR2 ANQGSEA. Trimming stripped 4 bases from V and 5 bases from J, with 8 bases between. DNA of the CDR3: TGCAGCGTTGGGTTGCGGACTGAAGCTTTCTTT. Translated, it gives CSVGLRTEAFF.

The table lists this clone with a few counts. The chain links TRBV15 to TRBJ2-3, with D perhaps matching TRBD2 (6 bases). The CDR3 extends over 15 amino acids. Germline CDR1 and CDR2: LNHNV and YYDKDF (reference sequence). V gave up 3 bases and J gave up 2 bases, with 12 bases separating them. For the CDR3, the DNA is TGTGCCACCAGCAGGAGCGGGTTGCTCACAGATACGCAGTATTTT. This gives the protein CATSRSGLLTDTQYF.

There are a few counts of this clone. The V gene is TRBV10-3, the J gene TRBJ1-3, with D uncertain. From germline, CDR1 is ENHRY and CDR2 SYGVKD. There are 13 residues in the CDR3. V gave up 10 bases and J gave up 2 bases, with 12 bases separating them. CDR3 nucleotide sequence: TGTGCCACATCGTCGGGAGCTGGAAACACCATATATTTT. Encoded protein: CATSSGAGNTIYF.

This CDR3 is CASSPGQGKDIQYF. The CDR3 DNA is TGCGCCAGCAGCCCTGGACAGGGGAAGGACATTCAGTACTTC. The J gene is TRBJ2-4, the V gene TRBV5-1, with 9 bases matching TRBD1. V shed 4 bases, J shed 8 bases, and the junction held 7 bases outside the gene matches. CDR3 length equals 14 residues. CDR1 SGHRS and CDR2 YFSETQ come from the germline V gene.

This clone turned up a few times. This sample also contains other DNA sequences that code for the same CDR3. The V gene is TRBV18, the J gene TRBJ2-7, with D unresolved. V lost 6 bases and J lost 0, with 9 bases in between. Germline CDR1 reads KGHSH; CDR2 reads LQKENI. The CDR3 is made up of 13 amino acids. CDR3 DNA: TGTGCCAGCTCCCCGCCTAGCTCCTACGAGCAGTACGTC. This translates into CASSPPSSYEQYV.

This clone showed up just a few times. This chain links TRBV7-9 with TRBJ2-3; D gene unclear. The CDR3 totals 12 residues. The germline V gene encodes CDR1 SEHNR and CDR2 FQNEAQ (reference sequence). V lost 2 bases to trimming and J lost 6 bases, with 6 bases between them. In DNA form, the CDR3 reads TGTGCCAGCAGCTTATTAAGGGATACGCAGTATTTT. This codes for CASSLLRDTQYF.

The DNA for the CDR3 is TGCGCCAGCAGCTTTTACTACTCCTACAATGAGCAGTTCTTC. As protein: CASSFYYSYNEQFF. The V call is TRBV5-1, the J call TRBJ2-1; no clear D gene. CDR1 and CDR2 from the germline V gene are SGHRS and YFSETQ. The CDR3 runs 14 residues. Trimming pared 2 bases from V and 0 bases from J, leaving 6 bases between.

This clone was found a few times. V is TRBV30 and J is TRBJ1-2; D not certain. Germline V gene lookup returns CDR1 GTSNPN and CDR2 SVGIG (reference sequence). Between the trimmed V and J ends, which lost 0 bases and 4 bases, there was a span of 15 bases. The CDR3 has 15 amino acids. The DNA for the CDR3 is TGTGCCTGGAGTGTAGCGGATCGGCAGAGCTATGGCTACACCTTC. Translated: CAWSVADRQSYGYTF.

V and J are TRBV7-9 and TRBJ2-3, with D unclear. V shed 0 bases and J shed 2 bases, with 9 bases lying between them. The CDR3 sequence is 15 residues long. Germline CDR1 is SEHNR and CDR2 is FQNEAQ (reference sequence). The CDR3 region is CASSLALQYTDTQYF. The CDR3 coding sequence is TGTGCCAGCAGCTTAGCCCTGCAGTACACAGATACGCAGTATTTT.

This clone was detected only a few times. V is TRBV19 and J is TRBJ1-1; no firm D call. V was pared by 1 base and J by 0 bases, with 9 bases between. The germline CDR1 and CDR2 sequences are LNHDA and SQIVND (reference sequence). The CDR3 loop spans 15 amino acids. CDR3 residues: CASSIGGRMNTEAFF. The CDR3 bases are TGTGCCAGTAGTATAGGAGGGAGAATGAACACTGAAGCTTTCTTT.

The chain employs TRBV21-1 and TRBJ2-3; the tabulated D call, TRBD2, remains unverified against the DNA. TRBV21-1 is noted as a pseudogene. The CDR3 totals 16 residues. CDR3 sequence: CASSKSARLGTDTQYF. The DNA for the CDR3 is TGTGCCAGCAGCAAATCGGCCCGACTTGGCACAGATACGCAGTATTTT.

The chain is built from TRBV5-4 and TRBJ2-3; 8 bases map to TRBD1. The V and J ends lost 4 bases and 2 bases, in that order; junction bases with no gene match: 6. Germline V gene data show CDR1 as SGHNT and CDR2 as YYREEE (reference sequence). The CDR3 is 15 residues long. The CDR3: CASSPRDRTTDTQYF. The CDR3 DNA sequence: TGTGCCAGCAGCCCCCGGGACAGGACCACAGATACGCAGTATTTT.

This sequence joins TRBV29-1 and TRBJ1-1, with D possibly being TRBD1 (5 bases). From germline, CDR1 is SQVTM and CDR2 ANQGSEA. CDR3 length: 13 residues. V gave up 4 bases and J gave up 2 bases, with 11 bases separating them. CDR3 bases: TGCAGCGTTGCAAGAGGGGTCAACACTGAAGCTTTCTTT. This translates into CSVARGVNTEAFF. The full variable domain, rest sourced from reference TRBV29-1 and TRBJ1-1, is SAVISQKPSRDICQRGTSLTIQCQVDSQVTMMFWYRQQPGQSLTLIATANQGSEATYESGFVIDKFPISRPNLTFSTLTVSNMSPEDSSIYLCSVARGVNTEAFFGQGTRLTVV.

The genes are TRBV9 and TRBJ2-3, with 8 bases identical to TRBD2. Germline CDR1 reads SGDLS; CDR2 reads YYNGEE. With 0 bases clipped from V and 4 bases from J, the junction kept 4 bases outside the gene matches. There are 15 residues in the CDR3. The DNA of the CDR3 is TGTGCCAGCAGCGTAGTGGGTAGCGGGGCAGATACGCAGTATTTT. It encodes CASSVVGSGADTQYF.

V is TRBV29-1 and J is TRBJ1-1; TRBD1 is a possible D gene (6 bases). V lost 6 bases, J lost 7 bases, and 12 bases lay in between. CDR1 is SQVTM, CDR2 ANQGSEA, per germline. The CDR3 covers 11 residues. Here the CDR3 reads CSVRRGSEAFF. The CDR3 coding sequence is TGCAGCGTCCGCAGGGGAAGTGAAGCTTTCTTT.

This clone was recorded a few times. The rearrangement joins TRBV25-1 to TRBJ1-6; tentative D call: TRBD1 (5 bases). Trimming took off 10 bases at V and 8 bases at J, with 21 bases between the two ends. CDR1 and CDR2 (germline): MGHDK, SYGVNS. CDR3 size: 15 residues. The CDR3 is CATAVGTGRDSPLHF. CDR3 sequence (DNA): TGTGCCACCGCAGTGGGGACGGGGAGAGATTCACCCCTCCACTTT.

The V gene is TRBV7-9, the J gene TRBJ1-4; a weak D match, TRBD1 (6 bases). CDR3 length equals 14 residues. V was clipped by 5 bases and J by 2 bases, with 9 bases between them. Germline CDR1 reads SEHNR; CDR2 reads FQNEAQ (reference sequence). The CDR3 region is CASSPGVTNEKLFF. As DNA, the CDR3 is TGTGCCAGCAGCCCAGGGGTTACTAATGAAAAACTGTTTTTT.

This clone came up a few times. The V and J genes are TRBV7-8 and TRBJ1-2; D unresolved. CDR3 length: 11 residues. Trimming cost V 1 base and J 8 bases, with 5 bases left between them. CDR1 SGHVS and CDR2 FQNEAQ come from the germline V gene. The CDR3 sequence: CASSLGSGYTF. DNA of the CDR3: TGTGCCAGCAGCTTAGGTTCGGGCTACACCTTC.

The CDR3 spells CASSLKGGYNEQFF. CDR3 bases: TGTGCCAGCAGCCTAAAGGGGGGGTACAATGAGCAGTTCTTC. The chain couples TRBV9 to TRBJ2-1, with a possible D match to TRBD2 (7 bases). CDR1 and CDR2 from the germline V gene are SGDLS and YYNGEE. CDR3 length: 14 residues. Trimming pared 4 bases from V and 4 bases from J, leaving 12 bases between.

The chain has TRBV4-1 and TRBJ2-5; D call uncertain. V lost 2 bases and J lost 4, with 8 bases in between. This CDR3 spans 13 amino acids. The germline V gene has CDR1 MGHRA and CDR2 YSYEKL. CDR3 protein: CASSQIAGETQYF. Written as DNA, the CDR3 is TGCGCCAGCAGCCAAATAGCAGGAGAGACCCAGTACTTC.